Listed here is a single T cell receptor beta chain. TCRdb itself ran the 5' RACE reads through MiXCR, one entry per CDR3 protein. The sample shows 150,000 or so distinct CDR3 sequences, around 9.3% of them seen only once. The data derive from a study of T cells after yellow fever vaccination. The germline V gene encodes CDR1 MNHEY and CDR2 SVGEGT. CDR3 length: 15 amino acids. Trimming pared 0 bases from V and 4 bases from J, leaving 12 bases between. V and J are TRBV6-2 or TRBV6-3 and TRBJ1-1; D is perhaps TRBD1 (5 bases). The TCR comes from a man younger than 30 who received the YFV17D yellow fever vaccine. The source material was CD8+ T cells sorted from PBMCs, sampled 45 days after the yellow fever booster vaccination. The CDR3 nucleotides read TGTGCCAGCAGTTACTCTCCGGGGACCACCACTGAAGCTTTCTTT. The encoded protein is CASSYSPGTTTEAFF.